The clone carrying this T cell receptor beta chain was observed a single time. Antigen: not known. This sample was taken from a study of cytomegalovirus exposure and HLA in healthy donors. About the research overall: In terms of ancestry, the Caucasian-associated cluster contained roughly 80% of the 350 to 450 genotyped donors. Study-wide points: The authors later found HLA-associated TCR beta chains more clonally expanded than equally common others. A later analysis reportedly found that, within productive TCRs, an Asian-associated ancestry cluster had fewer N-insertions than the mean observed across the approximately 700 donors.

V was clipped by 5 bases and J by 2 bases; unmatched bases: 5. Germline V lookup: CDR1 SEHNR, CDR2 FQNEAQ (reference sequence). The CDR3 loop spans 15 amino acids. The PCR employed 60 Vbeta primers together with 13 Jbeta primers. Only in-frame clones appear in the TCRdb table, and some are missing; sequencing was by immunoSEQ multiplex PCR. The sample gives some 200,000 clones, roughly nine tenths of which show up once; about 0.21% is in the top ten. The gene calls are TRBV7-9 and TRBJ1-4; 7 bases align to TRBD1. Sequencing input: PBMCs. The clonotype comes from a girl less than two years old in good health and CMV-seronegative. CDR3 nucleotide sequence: TGTGCCAGCAGCGCCGGACAGGTCACTAATGAAAAACTGTTTTTT. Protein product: CASSAGQVTNEKLFF. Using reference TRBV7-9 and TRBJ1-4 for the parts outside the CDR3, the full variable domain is DTGVSQNPRHKITKRGQNVTFRCDPISEHNRLYWYRQTLGQGPEFLTYFQNEAQLEKSRLLSDRFSAERPKGSFSTLEIQRTEQGDSAMYLCASSAGQVTNEKLFFGSGTQLSVL.